The T cell receptor beta chain described here comes from a study of vaccination effects on CD4 cells after COVID-19. Looking at the study overall: A few convalescent patients were sampled early and late after vaccination.

CD4+ T cell isolation took place after more than eight days of culture. Confirmation by PCR established that the person had SARS-CoV-2 infection between March and December 2020. Either the BNT162b2 or mRNA-1273 vaccine was given to participants in two doses. Whole-study findings and limits: Marked contraction was observed in infection-induced and vaccine-induced clones late after vaccination.

Note on this clone: Its antigen is unidentified.

In germline, CDR1 is SGHNT, CDR2 YYREEE (reference sequence). The ends were cut back, 4 bases at V and 4 bases at J, with 14 bases in the middle. The CDR3 consists of 14 residues. Assay used: immunoSEQ multiplex PCR; TCRdb lists only in-frame clones, some missing. The repertoire includes 35,000 to 55,000 clones, 76% of them detected once, and around 3.3% sits in the top ten. This chain uses TRBV5-4 with TRBJ1-2, with D possibly matching TRBD1 (5 bases). The origin of this receptor is a human donor who had a prior SARS-CoV-2 infection. The input for sequencing was CD4+ T cells from PBMCs cultured without peptide, taken after COVID-19 vaccination. The CDR3 is CASSPVGGGYGYTF. For the CDR3, the DNA is TGTGCCAGCAGCCCGGTGGGGGGTGGCTATGGCTACACCTTC.